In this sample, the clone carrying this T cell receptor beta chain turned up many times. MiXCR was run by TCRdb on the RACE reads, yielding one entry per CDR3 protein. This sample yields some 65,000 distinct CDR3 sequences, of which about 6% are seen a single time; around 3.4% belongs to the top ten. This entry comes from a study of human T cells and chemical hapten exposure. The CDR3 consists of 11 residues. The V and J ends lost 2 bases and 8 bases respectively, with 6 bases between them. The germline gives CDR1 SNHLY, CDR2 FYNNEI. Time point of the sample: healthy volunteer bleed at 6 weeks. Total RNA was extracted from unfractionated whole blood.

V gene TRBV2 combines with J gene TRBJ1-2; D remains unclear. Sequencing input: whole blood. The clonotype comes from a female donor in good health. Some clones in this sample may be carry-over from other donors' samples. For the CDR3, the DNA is TGTGCCAGCAGTGAATCAGTAGGCTACACCTTC. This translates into CASSESVGYTF.